The rows below give T cell receptor beta chains drawn from one sample of a study of T-cell reconstitution after alpha-beta-depleted transplantation in children. TCRdb reprocessed the PCR reads via MiXCR and lists one record per CDR3 protein. The top ten hold 3.5% to 4% of the sample, which has almost 400,000 distinct CDR3 sequences, about a fifth seen once. Sequencing was performed on PBMCs from the stem cell graft donor, taken from the stem cell graft. The source of these receptors is a human donor who donated a stem cell graft to a child with acute myeloid leukemia. Each CDR3 is given with its conserved first and last residue.

CDR3 protein | V gene
CASSIAGGAWNEQFF | TRBV28
CASSLIAGSLNTGELFF | TRBV27
CASSFTANPYEQYF | TRBV11-2
CSVPSGRRETQYF | TRBV29-1
CSARPAEVKDTEAFF | TRBV20-1
CASSVGQKNTEAFF | TRBV7-3
CASSLRTGGAGELFF | TRBV13
CSGWRQETQYF | TRBV20-1
CSGGSLSYEQYF | TRBV20-1
CATSDSIEDNEQFF | TRBV24-1
CSARETSGRAYNEQFF | TRBV20-1
CASSVAPTSEETQYF | TRBV9
CASSHRARGGITEAFF | TRBV3-1